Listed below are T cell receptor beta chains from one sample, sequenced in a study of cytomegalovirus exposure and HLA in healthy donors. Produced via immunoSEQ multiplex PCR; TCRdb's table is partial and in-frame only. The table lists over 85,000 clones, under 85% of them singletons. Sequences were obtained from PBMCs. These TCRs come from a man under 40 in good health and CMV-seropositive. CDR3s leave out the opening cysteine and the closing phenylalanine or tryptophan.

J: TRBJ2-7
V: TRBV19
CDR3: ASSIGSDYEQY

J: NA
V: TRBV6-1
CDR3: ASLGMEQGYEQY

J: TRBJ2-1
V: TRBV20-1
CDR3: SAESSEQF

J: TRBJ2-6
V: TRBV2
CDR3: ASSPLDPTVPWANVLT

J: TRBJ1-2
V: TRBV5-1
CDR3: ASSLMDGPTGSDGYT

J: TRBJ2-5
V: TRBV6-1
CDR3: ASSLQETQY

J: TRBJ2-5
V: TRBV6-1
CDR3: ASSEPGETQY

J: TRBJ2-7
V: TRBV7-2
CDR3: ASSLEGGPEEQY

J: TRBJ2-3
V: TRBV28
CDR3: ASSAGTGGTDTQY

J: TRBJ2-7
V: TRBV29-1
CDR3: SVVGTKDSRAYEQY

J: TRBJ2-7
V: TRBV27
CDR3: ASRIRGRGLSYEQY

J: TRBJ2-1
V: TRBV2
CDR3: ASRTSQGNEQF

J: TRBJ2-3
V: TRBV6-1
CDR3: ANEAGVRTDTQY

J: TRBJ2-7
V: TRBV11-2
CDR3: ASSLRLGVGYEQY

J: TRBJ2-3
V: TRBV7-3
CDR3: ASSLNSGSDTQY

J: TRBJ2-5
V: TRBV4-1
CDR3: ASSQGVGGGGGPETQY

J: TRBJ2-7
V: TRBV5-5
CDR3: ASSLVAGETYEQY

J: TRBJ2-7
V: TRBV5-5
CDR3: ASSPPTGISYEQY

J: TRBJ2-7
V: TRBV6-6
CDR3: ASRPASGGTYEQY

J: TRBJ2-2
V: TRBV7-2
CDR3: ASSLDYSGTGELF

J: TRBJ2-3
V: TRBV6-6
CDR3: ASSYSGTRGTDTQY

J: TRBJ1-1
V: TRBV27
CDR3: ASSFGGAEAF

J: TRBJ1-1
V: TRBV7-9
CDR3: ASSLGGGAEAF

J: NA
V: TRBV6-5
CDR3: ASRASGVGEQY

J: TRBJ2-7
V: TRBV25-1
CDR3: ASSEEFMYEQY

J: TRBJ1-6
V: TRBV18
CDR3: ASSPVPGANSPLH

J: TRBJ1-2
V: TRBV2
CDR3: AGNGQGFYGYT

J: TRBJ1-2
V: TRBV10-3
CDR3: AISEGLGYT

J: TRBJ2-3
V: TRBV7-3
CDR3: ASSHGTSGGYTQY

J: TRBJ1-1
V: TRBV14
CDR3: ASSQNLQDTEAF

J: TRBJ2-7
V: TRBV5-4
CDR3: ASSLGQSDYEQY

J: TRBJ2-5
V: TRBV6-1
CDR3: ASSGDSETQY

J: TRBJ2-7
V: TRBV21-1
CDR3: ASSKVVGQKQQY

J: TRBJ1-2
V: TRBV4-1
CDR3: ASSRTPGQKNYGYT

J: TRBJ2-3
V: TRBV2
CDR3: ASSEAAGGHLDTQY

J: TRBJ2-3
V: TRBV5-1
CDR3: ASSSLAGTDTQY

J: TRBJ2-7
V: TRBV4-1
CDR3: ASSQGGGAYEQY

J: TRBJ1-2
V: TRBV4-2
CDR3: ASSQEAPSSQLGGYT

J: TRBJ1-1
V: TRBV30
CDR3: AWSVGGGGENTEAF

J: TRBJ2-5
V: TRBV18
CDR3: ASSKQGEETQY

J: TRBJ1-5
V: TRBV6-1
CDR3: ASSEVPIFGTGVAIAISPQH

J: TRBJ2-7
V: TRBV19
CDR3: ASSTYGGTSYEQY

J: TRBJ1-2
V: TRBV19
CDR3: ASSTRTGEVRWYYGYT

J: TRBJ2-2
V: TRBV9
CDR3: ASSVGRDRANGELF

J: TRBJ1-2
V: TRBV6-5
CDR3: ASSYSDRVGGYT

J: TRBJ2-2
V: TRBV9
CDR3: ASSDPSGTSGGALTGELF

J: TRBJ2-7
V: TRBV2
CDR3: ASSERGSYEQY

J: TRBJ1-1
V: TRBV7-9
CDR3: ASSREKDFEAF